One and the same sample provided the 14 T cell receptor beta chains below, sequenced in a study of cytomegalovirus exposure and HLA in healthy donors. Primers: 60 Vbeta forward and 13 Jbeta reverse. Data came from immunoSEQ multiplex PCR; TCRdb stores just in-frame clones and leaves some out. The sample yields under 85,000 clones, around 76% seen once. Sequences were obtained from PBMCs. These receptors came from a woman aged 30 to 39 in good health and CMV-seropositive.

This clone was counted a few times. The J gene is TRBJ1-2, the V gene TRBV6-5, with TRBD1 matching 7 bases. The CDR3 has 15 amino acids. V shed 2 bases and J 7 bases; nucleotides not matched to a gene: 10. Germline V gene lookup returns CDR1 MNHEY and CDR2 SVGAGI. In DNA, the CDR3 is TGTGCCAGCAGTTACGCCACAGGGGCTATAACTGGCTACACCTTC. Protein sequence: CASSYATGAITGYTF.

The V and J genes are TRBV28 and TRBJ2-7, with 8 bases matching TRBD2. The germline V gene has CDR1 MDHEN and CDR2 SYDVKM. This CDR3 has 17 residues. Trimming at V came to 5 bases and at J to 3 bases, leaving 15 bases not matched to a gene. The DNA for the CDR3 is TGTGCCAGCAGTACTCCTTATGAAGCGGGAGAGGGCTACGAGCAGTACTTC. The encoded protein is CASSTPYEAGEGYEQYF.

This clone was seen just once. The chain carries TRBV5-6 and TRBJ2-6; D gene uncertain. Trimming took off 5 bases at V and 0 bases at J, with 12 bases between the two ends. This CDR3 has 16 amino acids. Germline-derived CDR1 and CDR2 are SGHDT and YYEEEE. CDR3 bases: TGTGCCAGCAGTTATGGCCGGAGCTCTGGGGCCAACGTCCTGACTTTC. Translated, it gives CASSYGRSSGANVLTF.

V usage is TRBV18 and J usage is TRBJ2-7; possibly TRBD1 for D (6 bases). Germline CDR1 and CDR2: KGHSH and LQKENI. V gave up 6 bases and J gave up 1 base, with 10 bases separating them. The CDR3 consists of 13 residues. CDR3 DNA sequence: TGTGCCAGCTCCAGACAGGAATCCTACGAGCAGTACTTC. Translated, it gives CASSRQESYEQYF.

J is TRBJ1-1 and V is TRBV2; TRBD1 aligns across 9 bases. This CDR3 comprises 15 residues. CDR1 SNHLY and CDR2 FYNNEI come from the germline V gene. With 6 bases clipped from V and 4 bases from J, the junction kept 9 bases outside the gene matches. CDR3 DNA sequence: TGTGCCAGCAGCCCCAGACAGGGGGAAGGCACTGAAGCTTTCTTT. Residues: CASSPRQGEGTEAFF.

V gene TRBV30 combines with J gene TRBJ2-2; 10 bases line up with TRBD1. Per germline, CDR1 GTSNPN and CDR2 SVGIG (reference sequence). The V and J ends lost 7 bases and 9 bases, in that order; junction bases with no gene match: 11. The CDR3 sequence is 14 residues long. CDR3 loop: CASTGGGYGWELFF. The CDR3 DNA follows: TGTGCCTCGACAGGGGGCGGATACGGCTGGGAGCTGTTTTTT.

The table lists this clone with a count of one. The rearrangement links TRBV28 to TRBJ1-1; D perhaps matches TRBD1 (6 bases). The CDR3 length is 18 residues. Per germline, CDR1 MDHEN and CDR2 SYDVKM. The V and J ends lost 2 bases and 4 bases respectively, with 23 bases between them. The DNA for the CDR3 is TGTGCCAGCAGTTTAGGAGGCAGGGGCCCTACGAGTCGCACTGAAGCTTTCTTT. Translating gives CASSLGGRGPTSRTEAFF.

The chain is built from TRBV7-9 and TRBJ2-3, with 7 bases aligning to TRBD2. The length of the CDR3 is 15 residues. From germline, CDR1 is SEHNR and CDR2 FQNEAQ (reference sequence). The V and J ends lost 5 bases and 6 bases, in that order; junction bases with no gene match: 11. CDR3 bases: TGTGCCAGCAGCCCTACGGGACTACCCCCGGATACGCAGTATTTT. Its translation is CASSPTGLPPDTQYF. The full variable domain, in which reference TRBV7-9 and TRBJ2-3 provide the parts outside the CDR3, is DTGVSQNPRHKITKRGQNVTFRCDPISEHNRLYWYRQTLGQGPEFLTYFQNEAQLEKSRLLSDRFSAERPKGSFSTLEIQRTEQGDSAMYLCASSPTGLPPDTQYFGPGTRLTVL.

This chain joins TRBV7-9 and TRBJ1-2, with D unclear. Germline V CDR1 and CDR2: SEHNR, FQNEAQ (reference sequence). The CDR3 spans 14 residues. Trimming took 1 base from V and 4 from J, leaving 10 bases between them. This CDR3 is CASSLGGQSYGYTF. CDR3 coding DNA: TGTGCCAGCAGCTTAGGTGGGCAAAGCTATGGCTACACCTTC.

The chain has TRBV29-1 and TRBJ1-5; D gene unclear. This CDR3 spans 12 amino acids. V shed 5 bases and J shed 7 bases, with 12 bases lying between them. CDR1 is SQVTM, CDR2 ANQGSEA, per germline. The CDR3 protein is CSVRSTGQPQHF. CDR3 bases: TGCAGCGTTCGGAGCACGGGACAGCCCCAGCATTTT.

The CDR3 sequence is CAWSVTSGAYNEQFF. Here the CDR3 DNA reads TGTGCCTGGAGTGTTACTAGCGGGGCCTACAATGAGCAGTTCTTC. This chain links TRBV30 with TRBJ2-1, with 10 bases matching TRBD2. The V segment lost 0 bases and the J segment 2 bases; nucleotides outside the gene matches: 1. This CDR3 is 15 amino acids long. Germline assignment: CDR1 GTSNPN and CDR2 SVGIG (reference sequence).

V is TRBV5-1 and J is TRBJ2-5; possible D gene TRBD1, 5 bases. Germline values: CDR1 SGHRS, CDR2 YFSETQ. With 2 bases removed from V and 3 bases from J, the gap between germline ends came to 14 bases. The CDR3 spans 15 residues. Here the CDR3 DNA reads TGCGCCAGCAGCTTATTACCAGGGTTGGAAGAGACCCAGTACTTC. Its translation: CASSLLPGLEETQYF.

The chain uses TRBV19 and TRBJ1-1; D not resolved. V lost 5 bases and J 7 bases, leaving 14 bases between the germline ends. The CDR3 is made up of 13 amino acids. Per the germline V gene, CDR1 is LNHDA and CDR2 is SQIVND (reference sequence). CDR3 DNA: TGTGCCAGTAGTGAGGCCGAGGGAATTGAAGCTTTCTTT. Translated: CASSEAEGIEAFF.

The chain recombines TRBV4-1 with TRBJ2-1; no firm D call. Germline CDR1 is MGHRA and CDR2 is YSYEKL. V was clipped by 3 bases and J by 3 bases, with 6 bases between them. There are 13 residues in the CDR3. The CDR3 loop is CASSQWHYNEQFF. CDR3 nucleotide sequence: TGCGCCAGCAGCCAGTGGCACTACAATGAGCAGTTCTTC.